These 17 T cell receptor beta chains came from one sample sequenced in a study of blood T cell repertoires in COVID-19. Profiling relied on immunoSEQ multiplex PCR, and the TCRdb table lists in-frame clones only, not all of them. This sample has roughly 57,000 clones, with roughly 90% found just once. The source material was peripheral blood. The receptors were sampled from a human donor in a cohort sampled during active COVID-19.

The rearrangement uses TRBV28 and TRBJ1-2; D may be TRBD1 (5 bases). Germline V gene sequence: CDR1 MDHEN, CDR2 SYDVKM. The ends were cut back, 6 bases at V and 8 bases at J, with 16 bases in the middle. The CDR3 has 13 residues. The CDR3 DNA reads as TGTGCCAGCAGCCAATCAGCAGGGTTCGGCTACACCTTC. As protein: CASSQSAGFGYTF.

CDR3 residues: CASSLFAGANVLTF. DNA of the CDR3: TGTGCCAGCAGTTTATTCGCTGGGGCCAACGTCCTGACTTTC. This chain uses TRBV28 with TRBJ2-6; D not resolved. Germline V CDR1 and CDR2: MDHEN, SYDVKM. The CDR3 contains 14 residues. V was clipped by 1 base and J by 2 bases, with 3 bases between them.

This clone appeared a few times. The chain employs TRBV29-1 and TRBJ2-7; D uncertain. The ends were cut back, 2 bases at V and 0 bases at J, with 8 bases in the middle. The CDR3 length is 13 residues. Germline V gene lookup returns CDR1 SQVTM and CDR2 ANQGSEA. For the CDR3, the DNA is TGCAGCGTTGAAAATTCAGGCTCCTACGAGCAGTACTTC. It specifies CSVENSGSYEQYF.

The chain couples TRBV30 to TRBJ1-4; D gene unclear. CDR1 is GTSNPN, CDR2 SVGIG, per germline (reference sequence). This CDR3 has 13 amino acids. V lost 3 bases, J lost 7 bases, and 12 bases lay in between. The CDR3 DNA follows: TGTGCCTGGAGCGATCTTCGGGGTGAAAAACTGTTTTTT. Amino acids: CAWSDLRGEKLFF.

V usage is TRBV5-8 and J usage is TRBJ1-3; D is perhaps TRBD1 (6 bases). V gave up 2 bases and J gave up 0 bases, with 12 bases separating them. The CDR3 runs 16 residues. Germline loops: CDR1 SGHTS, CDR2 YDEGEE. The CDR3 region is CASSLRTATSGNTIYF. The DNA of the CDR3 is TGTGCCAGCAGCTTAAGGACAGCAACCTCTGGAAACACCATATATTTT.

The V call is TRBV19, the J call TRBJ1-4; D gene uncertain. CDR3 length: 14 amino acids. Germline-derived CDR1 and CDR2 are LNHDA and SQIVND (reference sequence). V lost 3 bases, J lost 3 bases, and 8 bases lay in between. In DNA form, the CDR3 reads TGTGCCAGTAGTATGCGGCCCTCTAATGAAAAACTGTTTTTT. It codes for CASSMRPSNEKLFF. Complete variable domain (other parts from reference TRBV19 and TRBJ1-4): DGGITQSPKYLFRKEGQNVTLSCEQNLNHDAMYWYRQDPGQGLRLIYYSQIVNDFQKGDIAEGYSVSREKKESFPLTVTSAQKNPTAFYLCASSMRPSNEKLFFGSGTQLSVL.

This clone is a singleton in its sample. The chain employs TRBV6-1 and TRBJ2-7; perhaps TRBD1 as D (6 bases). From germline, CDR1 is MNHNS and CDR2 SASEGT. This CDR3 spans 13 amino acids. V lost 3 bases and J 5 bases, leaving 11 bases between the germline ends. The CDR3 DNA sequence: TGTGCCAGCAGTGATCTCAGGGGCGACGAGCAGTACTTC. It is translated as CASSDLRGDEQYF.

The chain uses TRBV7-8 and TRBJ2-1; D perhaps matches TRBD2 (6 bases). The V end lost 1 base, the J end lost 4 bases, and 8 bases lay between the germline ends. Germline-derived CDR1 and CDR2 are SGHVS and FQNEAQ. This CDR3 spans 14 amino acids. The CDR3, as DNA: TGTGCCAGCAGCTTAGAGGACTATTACAATGAGCAGTTCTTC. Its translation: CASSLEDYYNEQFF.

The rearrangement joins TRBV19 to TRBJ1-6; a possible D gene is TRBD1 (6 bases). CDR1 is LNHDA and CDR2 is SQIVND in the germline V gene (reference sequence). This CDR3 has 15 residues. Trimming shortened V by 7 bases and J by 7 bases, and 17 bases separated the two germline ends. The CDR3 DNA reads TGTGCCAGTAAGAAATTGGACAGCCGGAATTCACCCCTCCACTTT. Protein: CASKKLDSRNSPLHF.

This sequence joins TRBV4-1 and TRBJ1-1, with D perhaps matching TRBD1 (5 bases). The V and J ends lost 3 bases and 0 bases respectively, with 23 bases between them. Germline V lookup: CDR1 MGHRA, CDR2 YSYEKL. The CDR3 consists of 19 residues. The CDR3, as DNA: TGCGCCAGCAGCCACCATAAAGACAGACCCTTTGACCTGAACACTGAAGCTTTCTTT. This codes for CASSHHKDRPFDLNTEAFF.

The chain has TRBV3-1 (or the pseudogene TRBV3-2) and TRBJ2-5, with D possibly matching TRBD1 (5 bases). CDR3 size: 17 residues. V was clipped by 0 bases and J by 7 bases, with 21 bases between them. Germline-derived CDR1 and CDR2 are LGHDT and YNNKEL (reference sequence). The CDR3 sequence is CASSQEVGWGRPRTQYF. The CDR3 nucleotides are TGTGCCAGCAGCCAAGAAGTCGGTTGGGGCCGCCCGAGGACCCAGTACTTC.

The V and J genes are TRBV29-1 and TRBJ2-5, with 9 bases matching TRBD1. J was trimmed by 4 bases and V by 6 bases; bases with no gene match: 0. Germline V gives CDR1 SQVTM, CDR2 ANQGSEA. The CDR3 runs 11 residues. This chain's CDR3 is CSVGQGETQYF. For the CDR3, the DNA is TGCAGCGTGGGACAGGGAGAGACCCAGTACTTC.

The J gene is TRBJ2-2, the V gene TRBV7-2; maybe TRBD2 (6 bases). The CDR3 consists of 16 residues. Per the germline V gene, CDR1 is SGHTA and CDR2 is FQGNSA. Trimming shortened V by 1 base and J by 1 base, and 10 bases separated the two germline ends. CDR3 nucleotides: TGTGCCAGCAGCTTAGAGGGACTGGGGAACACCGGGGAGCTGTTTTTT. Protein product: CASSLEGLGNTGELFF.

The chain joins TRBV28 to TRBJ1-1; no clear D gene. The CDR3 has 15 residues. The V and J ends lost 5 bases and 1 base respectively, with 14 bases between them. Germline loops: CDR1 MDHEN, CDR2 SYDVKM. Written as DNA, the CDR3 is TGTGCCAGCAGTCCACTACGGGGATCGAACACTGAAGCTTTCTTT. Its protein is CASSPLRGSNTEAFF.

This clone was picked up one time. This chain uses TRBV12-3 or TRBV12-4 with TRBJ1-5; D uncertain. This CDR3 spans 12 amino acids. V lost 8 bases, J lost 3 bases, and 8 bases lay in between. CDR3 nucleotides: TGTGCCAGCGGGAGAGACAATCAGCCCCAGCATTTT. It specifies CASGRDNQPQHF.

The chain's CDR3 is CASSLGTAYSNQPQHF. The CDR3 DNA reads as TGTGCCAGCAGCTTAGGGACAGCATATAGCAATCAGCCCCAGCATTTT. The rearrangement uses TRBV7-6 and TRBJ1-5, with D perhaps matching TRBD1 (6 bases). The CDR3 consists of 16 residues. Trimming stripped 1 base from V and 0 bases from J, with 10 bases between. CDR1 and CDR2 (germline): SGHVS, FNYEAQ.

The V call is TRBV18, the J call TRBJ1-5; D not certain. V was trimmed by 6 bases and J by 0 bases, leaving 9 bases between them. CDR1 is KGHSH, CDR2 LQKENI, per germline. The CDR3 totals 14 residues. The CDR3 loop is CASSTGNSNQPQHF. CDR3 nucleotide sequence: TGTGCCAGCTCCACGGGAAATAGCAATCAGCCCCAGCATTTT.